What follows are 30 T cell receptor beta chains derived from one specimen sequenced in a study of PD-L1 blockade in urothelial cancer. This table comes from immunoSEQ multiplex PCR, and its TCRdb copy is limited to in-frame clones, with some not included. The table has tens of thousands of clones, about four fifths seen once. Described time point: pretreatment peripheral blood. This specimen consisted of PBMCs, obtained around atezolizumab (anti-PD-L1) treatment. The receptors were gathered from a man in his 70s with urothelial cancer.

DNA for the CDR3: TGTGCCAGCAGGGGCGGGAGTGGAGCCTACAATGAGCAGTTCTTC. Its protein product is CASRGGSGAYNEQFF. The chain is built from TRBV9 and TRBJ2-1; 7 bases fit TRBD2. The CDR3 is 15 amino acids. The germline V gene has CDR1 SGDLS and CDR2 YYNGEE. V shed 5 bases, J shed 2 bases, and the junction held 7 bases outside the gene matches.

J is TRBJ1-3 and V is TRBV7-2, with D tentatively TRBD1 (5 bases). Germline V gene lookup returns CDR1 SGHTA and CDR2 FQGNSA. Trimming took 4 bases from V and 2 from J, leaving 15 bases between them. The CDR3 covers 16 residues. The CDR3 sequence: CASSWGGTPTGNTIYF. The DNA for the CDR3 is TGTGCCAGCAGCTGGGGGGGGACTCCGACTGGAAACACCATATATTTT.

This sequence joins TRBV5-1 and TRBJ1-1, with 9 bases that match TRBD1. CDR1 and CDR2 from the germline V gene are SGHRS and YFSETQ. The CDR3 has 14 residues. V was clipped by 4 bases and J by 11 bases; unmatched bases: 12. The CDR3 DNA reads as TGCGCCAGCAGCCAACTAAAAAGGACAGGGGAGGCTTTCTTT. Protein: CASSQLKRTGEAFF.

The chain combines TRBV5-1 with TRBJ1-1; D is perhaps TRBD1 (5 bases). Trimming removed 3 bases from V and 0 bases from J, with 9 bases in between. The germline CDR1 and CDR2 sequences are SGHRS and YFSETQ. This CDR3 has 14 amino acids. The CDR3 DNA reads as TGCGCCAGCAGCTGGGGCAAAATGAACACTGAAGCTTTCTTT. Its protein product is CASSWGKMNTEAFF.

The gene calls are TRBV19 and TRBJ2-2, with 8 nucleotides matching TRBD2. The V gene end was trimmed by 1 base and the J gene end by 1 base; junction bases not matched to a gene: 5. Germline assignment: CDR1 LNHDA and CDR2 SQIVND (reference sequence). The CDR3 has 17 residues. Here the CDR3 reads CASSIGAGGGNTGELFF. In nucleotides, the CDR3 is TGTGCCAGTAGTATAGGGGCGGGAGGAGGGAACACCGGGGAGCTGTTTTTT.

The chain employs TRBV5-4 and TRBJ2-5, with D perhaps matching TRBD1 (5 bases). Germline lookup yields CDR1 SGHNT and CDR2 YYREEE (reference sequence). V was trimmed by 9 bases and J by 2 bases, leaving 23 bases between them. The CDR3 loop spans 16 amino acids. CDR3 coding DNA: TGTGCCACCGAGGACCCAAATGACAGAGGACAAGAGACCCAGTACTTC. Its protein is CATEDPNDRGQETQYF.

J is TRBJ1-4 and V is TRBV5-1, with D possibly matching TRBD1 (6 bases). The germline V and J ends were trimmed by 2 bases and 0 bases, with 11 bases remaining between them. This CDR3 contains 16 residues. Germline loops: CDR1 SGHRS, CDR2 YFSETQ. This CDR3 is CASSLQGSATNEKLFF. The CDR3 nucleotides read TGCGCCAGCAGCTTACAGGGTTCCGCAACTAATGAAAAACTGTTTTTT.

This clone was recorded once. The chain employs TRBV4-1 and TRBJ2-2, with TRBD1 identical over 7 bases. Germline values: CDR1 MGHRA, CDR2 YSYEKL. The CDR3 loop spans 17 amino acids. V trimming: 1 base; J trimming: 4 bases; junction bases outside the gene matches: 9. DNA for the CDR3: TGCGCCAGCAGCCAAGTGGCTCGGCCAGGGGGCACCGGGGAGCTGTTTTTT. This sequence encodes CASSQVARPGGTGELFF.

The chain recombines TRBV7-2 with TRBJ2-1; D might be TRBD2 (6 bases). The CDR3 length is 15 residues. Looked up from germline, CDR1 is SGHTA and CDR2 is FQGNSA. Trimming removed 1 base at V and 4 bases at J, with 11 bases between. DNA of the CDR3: TGTGCCAGCAGCTTAGGCGGGGATTTATACAATGAGCAGTTCTTC. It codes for CASSLGGDLYNEQFF.

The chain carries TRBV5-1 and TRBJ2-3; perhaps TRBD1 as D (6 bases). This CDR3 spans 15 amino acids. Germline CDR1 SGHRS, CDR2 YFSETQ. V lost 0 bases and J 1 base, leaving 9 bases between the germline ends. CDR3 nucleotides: TGCGCCAGCAGCTTGGACAGGGCCGGCACAGATACGCAGTATTTT. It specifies CASSLDRAGTDTQYF.

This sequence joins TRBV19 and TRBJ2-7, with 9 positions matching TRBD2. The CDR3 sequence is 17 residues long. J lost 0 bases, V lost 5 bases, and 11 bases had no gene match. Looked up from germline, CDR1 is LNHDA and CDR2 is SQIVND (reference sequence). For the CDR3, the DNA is TGTGCCAGTAGTGAATGGTTAGCGGGAGACAGCTCCTACGAGCAGTACTTC. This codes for CASSEWLAGDSSYEQYF.

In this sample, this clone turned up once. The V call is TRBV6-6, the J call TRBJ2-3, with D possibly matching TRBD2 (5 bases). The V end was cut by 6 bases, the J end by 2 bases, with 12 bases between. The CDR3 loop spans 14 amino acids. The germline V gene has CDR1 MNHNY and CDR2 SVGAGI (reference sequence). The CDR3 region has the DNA TGTGCCAGCAGCGGACTCCCAACCACAGATACGCAGTATTTT. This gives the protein CASSGLPTTDTQYF.

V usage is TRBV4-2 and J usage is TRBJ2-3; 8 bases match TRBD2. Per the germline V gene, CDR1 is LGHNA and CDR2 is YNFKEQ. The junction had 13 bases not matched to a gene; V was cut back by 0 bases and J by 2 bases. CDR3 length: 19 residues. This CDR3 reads CASSQDAGGGEGHTDTQYF. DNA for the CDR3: TGTGCCAGCAGCCAAGATGCGGGAGGTGGAGAGGGCCACACAGATACGCAGTATTTT.

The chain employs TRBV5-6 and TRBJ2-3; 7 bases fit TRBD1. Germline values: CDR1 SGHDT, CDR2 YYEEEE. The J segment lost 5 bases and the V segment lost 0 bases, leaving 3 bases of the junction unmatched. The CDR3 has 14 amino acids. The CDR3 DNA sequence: TGTGCCAGCAGCTTGGTGGGACAGAAAGATACGCAGTATTTT. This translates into CASSLVGQKDTQYF.

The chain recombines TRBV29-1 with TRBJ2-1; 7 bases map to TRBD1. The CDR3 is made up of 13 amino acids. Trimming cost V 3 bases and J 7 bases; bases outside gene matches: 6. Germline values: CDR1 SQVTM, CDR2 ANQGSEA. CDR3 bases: TGCAGCGTTGACCGACAGGGTGATAATGAGCAGTTCTTC. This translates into CSVDRQGDNEQFF.

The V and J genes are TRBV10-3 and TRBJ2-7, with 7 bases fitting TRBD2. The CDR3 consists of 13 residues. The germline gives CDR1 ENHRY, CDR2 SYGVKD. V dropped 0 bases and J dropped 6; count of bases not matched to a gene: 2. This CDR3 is CAISESWEGEQYF. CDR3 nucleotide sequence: TGTGCCATCAGTGAGTCATGGGAGGGCGAGCAGTACTTC.

This CDR3 reads CASSYVDRGNTDTQYF. Written as DNA, the CDR3 is TGTGCCAGCAGTTACGTGGACAGGGGGAACACGGATACGCAGTATTTT. J is TRBJ2-3 and V is TRBV6-6; TRBD1 agrees at 10 bases. Per germline, CDR1 MNHNY and CDR2 SVGAGI (reference sequence). This CDR3 is 16 amino acids long. V shed 2 bases, J shed 6 bases, and the junction held 8 bases outside the gene matches.

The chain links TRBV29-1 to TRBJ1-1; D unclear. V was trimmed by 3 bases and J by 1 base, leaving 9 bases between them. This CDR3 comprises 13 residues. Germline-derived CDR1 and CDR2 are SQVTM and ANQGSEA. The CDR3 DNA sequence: TGCAGCGTTGATCGGGGTAAGAACACTGAAGCTTTCTTT. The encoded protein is CSVDRGKNTEAFF. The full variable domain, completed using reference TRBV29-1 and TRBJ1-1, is SAVISQKPSRDICQRGTSLTIQCQVDSQVTMMFWYRQQPGQSLTLIATANQGSEATYESGFVIDKFPISRPNLTFSTLTVSNMSPEDSSIYLCSVDRGKNTEAFFGQGTRLTVV.

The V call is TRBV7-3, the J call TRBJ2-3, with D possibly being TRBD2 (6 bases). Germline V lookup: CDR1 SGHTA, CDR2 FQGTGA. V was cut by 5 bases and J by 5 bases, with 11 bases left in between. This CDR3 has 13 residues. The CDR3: CASSIGGEDTQYF. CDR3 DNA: TGTGCCAGCAGCATAGGAGGGGAAGATACGCAGTATTTT.

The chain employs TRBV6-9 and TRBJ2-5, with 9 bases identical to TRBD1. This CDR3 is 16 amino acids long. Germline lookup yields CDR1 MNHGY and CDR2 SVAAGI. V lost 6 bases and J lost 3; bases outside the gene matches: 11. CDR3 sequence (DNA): TGTGCCAGCAGCCCCCCTCCGGGACAGGGCGAAGAGACCCAGTACTTC. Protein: CASSPPPGQGEETQYF.

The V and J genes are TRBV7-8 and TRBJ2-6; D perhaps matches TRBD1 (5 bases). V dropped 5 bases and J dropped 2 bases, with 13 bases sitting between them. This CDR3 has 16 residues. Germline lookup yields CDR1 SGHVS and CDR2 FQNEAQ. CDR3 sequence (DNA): TGTGCCAGCAGCGAGCTACCAGGGCCTGGGGCCAACGTCCTGACTTTC. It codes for CASSELPGPGANVLTF.

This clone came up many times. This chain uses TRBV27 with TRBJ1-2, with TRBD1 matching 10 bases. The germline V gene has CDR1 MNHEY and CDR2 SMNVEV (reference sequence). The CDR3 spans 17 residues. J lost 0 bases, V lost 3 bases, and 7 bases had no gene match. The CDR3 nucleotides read TGTGCCAGCAGTTTCCTGGGACAGGGGAGGGCTAACTATGGCTACACCTTC. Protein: CASSFLGQGRANYGYTF.

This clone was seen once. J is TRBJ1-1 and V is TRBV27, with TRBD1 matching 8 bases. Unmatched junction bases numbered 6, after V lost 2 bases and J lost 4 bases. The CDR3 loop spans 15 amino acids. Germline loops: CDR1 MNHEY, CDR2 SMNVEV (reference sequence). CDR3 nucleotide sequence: TGTGCCAGCAGTTTACAGGGGGCGGGGAGCACTGAAGCTTTCTTT. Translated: CASSLQGAGSTEAFF.

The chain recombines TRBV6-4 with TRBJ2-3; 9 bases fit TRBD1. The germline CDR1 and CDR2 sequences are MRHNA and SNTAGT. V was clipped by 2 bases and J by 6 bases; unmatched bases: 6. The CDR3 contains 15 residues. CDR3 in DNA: TGTGCCAGCAGTGACGGGACAGGGAGATGGGATACGCAGTATTTT. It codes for CASSDGTGRWDTQYF.

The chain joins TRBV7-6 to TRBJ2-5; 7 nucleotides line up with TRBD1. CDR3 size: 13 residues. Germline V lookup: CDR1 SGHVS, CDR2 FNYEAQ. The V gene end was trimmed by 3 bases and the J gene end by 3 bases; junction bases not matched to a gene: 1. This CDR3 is CASSFTGEETQYF. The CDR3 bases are TGTGCCAGCAGCTTTACAGGGGAAGAGACCCAGTACTTC.

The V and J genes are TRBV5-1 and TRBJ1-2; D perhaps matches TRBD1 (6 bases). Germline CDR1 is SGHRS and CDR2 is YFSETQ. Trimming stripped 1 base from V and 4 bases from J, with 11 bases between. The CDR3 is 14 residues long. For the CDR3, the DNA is TGCGCCAGCAGCTTGTCGCAGGGGACCTATGGCTACACCTTC. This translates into CASSLSQGTYGYTF.

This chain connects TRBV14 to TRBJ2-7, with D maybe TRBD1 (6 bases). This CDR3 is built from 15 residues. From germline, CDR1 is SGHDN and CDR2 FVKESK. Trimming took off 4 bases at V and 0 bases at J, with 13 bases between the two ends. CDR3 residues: CASSLTQTGSYEQYF. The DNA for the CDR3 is TGTGCCAGCAGCCTTACCCAGACAGGCTCCTACGAGCAGTACTTC.

The CDR3: CASSYGQGGKTQYF. CDR3 nucleotides: TGTGCCAGCAGCTATGGACAGGGTGGAAAGACCCAGTACTTC. The chain employs TRBV28 and TRBJ2-5; 8 bases align to TRBD1. The CDR3 loop spans 14 amino acids. Germline values: CDR1 MDHEN, CDR2 SYDVKM. The ends lost 6 bases at V and 6 bases at J; junction bases unmatched: 9.

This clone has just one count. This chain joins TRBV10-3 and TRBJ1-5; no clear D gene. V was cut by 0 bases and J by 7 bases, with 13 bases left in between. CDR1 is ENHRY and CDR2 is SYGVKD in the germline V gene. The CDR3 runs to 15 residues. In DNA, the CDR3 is TGTGCCATCAGTGAGTCCCCTGACCCCGGGCAGCCCCAGCATTTT. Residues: CAISESPDPGQPQHF.

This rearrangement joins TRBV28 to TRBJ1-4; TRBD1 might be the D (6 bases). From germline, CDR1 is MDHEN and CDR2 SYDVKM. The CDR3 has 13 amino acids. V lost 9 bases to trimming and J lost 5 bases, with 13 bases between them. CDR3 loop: CASRWQGNEKLFF. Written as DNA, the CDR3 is TGTGCCAGTAGGTGGCAGGGGAATGAAAAACTGTTTTTT.